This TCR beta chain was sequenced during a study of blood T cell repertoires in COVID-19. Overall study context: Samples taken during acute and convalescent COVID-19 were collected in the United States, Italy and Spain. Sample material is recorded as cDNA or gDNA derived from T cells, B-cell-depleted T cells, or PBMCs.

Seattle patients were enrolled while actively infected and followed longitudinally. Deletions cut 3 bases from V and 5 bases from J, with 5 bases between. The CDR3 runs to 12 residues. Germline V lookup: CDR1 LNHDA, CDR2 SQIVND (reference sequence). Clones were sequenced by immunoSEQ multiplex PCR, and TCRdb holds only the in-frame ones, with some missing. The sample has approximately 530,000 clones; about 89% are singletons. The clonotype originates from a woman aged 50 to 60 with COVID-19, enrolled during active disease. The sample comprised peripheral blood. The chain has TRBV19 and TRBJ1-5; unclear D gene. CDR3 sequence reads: CASSIGDQPQHF. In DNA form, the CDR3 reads TGTGCCAGTAGTATTGGAGATCAGCCCCAGCATTTT.